This passage covers 20 T cell receptor beta chains from one sample sequenced in a study of response to subunit inactivated influenza vaccine. TCRdb processed the RT-PCR reads anew with MiXCR; each CDR3 protein has one entry. Of just under 550,000 distinct CDR3 sequences listed, 20% to 25% are singletons. The same data also contributed to another study, on T cells expressing NK-cell markers. Turning to that study: It was by 5'RACE template switching with UMIs that TCR beta cDNA was made.

The sample was CD4+ T cells sorted from PBMCs, taken 12 days after vaccination. These receptors came from a man between 50 and 59 years old who received an inactivated influenza vaccine.

In its sample, this clonotype was seen a few times. The chain has TRBV6-2 or TRBV6-3 and TRBJ2-2, with D unclear. V was shortened by 6 bases and J by 0 bases, with 14 bases between the two germline ends. CDR3 size: 16 residues. CDR1 MNHEY and CDR2 SVGEGT come from the germline V gene. This CDR3 reads CASSKDRLANTGELFF. The CDR3 region has the DNA TGTGCCAGCAGCAAGGACCGACTCGCGAACACCGGGGAGCTGTTTTTT.

The genes are TRBV5-1 and TRBJ2-5; 10 nucleotides line up with TRBD2. CDR1 and CDR2 from the germline V gene are SGHRS and YFSETQ. V lost 0 bases and J lost 5; bases outside the gene matches: 16. This CDR3 is built from 19 residues. CDR3 sequence: CASSLGRASGGPWMETQYF. For the CDR3, the DNA is TGCGCCAGCAGCTTGGGTCGGGCTAGCGGGGGCCCGTGGATGGAGACCCAGTACTTC.

This clonotype appeared once. The chain joins TRBV18 to TRBJ2-7, with a weak D call TRBD2 (6 bases). Germline V gives CDR1 KGHSH, CDR2 LQKENI. V lost 3 bases, J lost 6 bases, and 18 bases lay in between. CDR3 length: 15 residues. In DNA form, the CDR3 reads TGTGCCAGCTCACCCCTAATCAATGGGGGGAGCGAGCAGTACTTC. Protein sequence: CASSPLINGGSEQYF.

The rearrangement joins TRBV9 to TRBJ2-3; D unclear. Germline CDR1 SGDLS, CDR2 YYNGEE. Trimming stripped 0 bases from V and 1 base from J, with 9 bases between. The CDR3 runs 15 residues. The CDR3 sequence: CASSVGASRTDTQYF. As DNA, the CDR3 is TGTGCCAGCAGCGTAGGAGCTAGTCGCACAGATACGCAGTATTTT.

CDR3 nucleotide sequence: TGCAGCGTAGCCAGAGGGACAGCCAACTTCATGAACACTGAAGCTTTCTTT. It specifies CSVARGTANFMNTEAFF. The V call is TRBV29-1, the J call TRBJ1-1; 7 bases are a match to TRBD1. J gave up 0 bases and V 6 bases, and 16 bases lay outside the gene matches. The CDR3 covers 17 residues. Germline CDR1 SQVTM, CDR2 ANQGSEA.

This chain connects TRBV4-2 to TRBJ2-3; no reliable D call. This CDR3 is built from 12 residues. Trimming stripped 4 bases from V and 10 bases from J, with 12 bases between. Germline loops: CDR1 LGHNA, CDR2 YNFKEQ. The CDR3 DNA reads TGTGCCAGCAGCCTACCTACCGAGGCGCAGTATTTT. As protein: CASSLPTEAQYF.

CDR3 sequence reads: CASSQEVRRRSLSGPEQFF. In DNA form, the CDR3 reads TGCGCCAGCAGCCAAGAGGTCAGACGGAGATCCTTGTCCGGGCCTGAGCAGTTCTTC. The V gene is TRBV4-3, the J gene TRBJ2-1; D call uncertain. This CDR3 is built from 19 residues. The ends were cut back, 0 bases at V and 9 bases at J, with 27 bases in the middle. Germline V gene lookup returns CDR1 LGHNA and CDR2 YSLEER.

This clonotype has just a few counts. CDR3 DNA: TGTGCCAGCAGCCAAAGGGGGTACCAATATTATGAAGCTACCTACGAGCAGTACTTC. It specifies CASSQRGYQYYEATYEQYF. The V and J genes are TRBV14 and TRBJ2-7, with TRBD1 as a possible D gene (6 bases). Trimming took off 2 bases at V and 2 bases at J, with 25 bases between the two ends. This CDR3 is built from 19 residues. Germline V gives CDR1 SGHDN, CDR2 FVKESK.

This rearrangement joins TRBV11-2 to TRBJ2-7, with 7 bases fitting TRBD2. J gave up 3 bases and V 4 bases, and 12 bases lay outside the gene matches. The CDR3 is 16 amino acids. Germline CDR1 is SGHAT and CDR2 is FQNNGV. In DNA form, the CDR3 reads TGTGCCAGCAGCTCCATCCTCGGGGGGAGTATCTACGAGCAGTACTTC. It specifies CASSSILGGSIYEQYF.

This clonotype was seen only a few times. J is TRBJ1-2 and V is TRBV29-1; D gene uncertain. This CDR3 is built from 11 residues. In germline, CDR1 is SQVTM, CDR2 ANQGSEA. Trimming removed 7 bases from V and 8 bases from J, with 14 bases in between. The CDR3 region is CSAGRLDGYTF. In DNA form, the CDR3 reads TGCAGCGCCGGCCGCCTCGACGGCTACACCTTC.

This clonotype was counted at least ten times. V gene TRBV6-4 combines with J gene TRBJ2-4; 8 bases are shared with TRBD1. CDR1 and CDR2 from the germline V gene are MRHNA and SNTAGT. The CDR3 contains 20 residues. The ends lost 10 bases at V and 2 bases at J; junction bases unmatched: 25. CDR3 residues: CANPPSSSTGEKCPKNIQYF. DNA for the CDR3: TGTGCCAACCCACCCTCGAGTTCGACAGGGGAGAAATGTCCCAAAAACATTCAGTACTTC.

Only a few counts were recorded for this clonotype. The rearrangement joins TRBV5-5 to TRBJ1-4; D is ambiguous. Per the germline V gene, CDR1 is SGHKS and CDR2 is YYEKEE (reference sequence). This CDR3 is built from 15 residues. Trimming took off 1 base at V and 0 bases at J, with 7 bases between the two ends. CDR3: CASSLIVSTNEKLFF. CDR3 sequence (DNA): TGTGCCAGCAGCTTGATTGTGTCAACTAATGAAAAACTGTTTTTT.

V usage is TRBV7-2 and J usage is TRBJ1-5; D uncertain. CDR1 is SGHTA and CDR2 is FQGNSA in the germline V gene. The CDR3 covers 16 residues. V was cut by 2 bases and J by 5 bases, with 16 bases left in between. Written as DNA, the CDR3 is TGTGCCAGCAGCTTAATCGCGGGGAGGCCCTATCAGCCCCAGCATTTT. This codes for CASSLIAGRPYQPQHF.

The chain combines TRBV7-9 with TRBJ2-1; 7 nucleotides align to TRBD1. Germline V gene lookup returns CDR1 SEHNR and CDR2 FQNEAQ (reference sequence). The CDR3 loop spans 14 amino acids. The trim removed 2 bases at V and 8 bases at J, leaving 6 bases unmatched. The DNA of the CDR3 is TGTGCCAGCAGCTTACGGGACAGACTCCATGAGCAGTTCTTC. Encoded protein: CASSLRDRLHEQFF.

This clonotype has more than one count but fewer than ten. V usage is TRBV5-1 and J usage is TRBJ2-1; D may be TRBD1 or TRBD2 (5 bases each). CDR3 length equals 15 residues. The V end lost 7 bases, the J end lost 4 bases, and 18 bases lay between the germline ends. Germline loops: CDR1 SGHRS, CDR2 YFSETQ. DNA of the CDR3: TGCGCCAGCGGTAGAGGGACCCCCCCGTACAATGAGCAGTTCTTC. This gives the protein CASGRGTPPYNEQFF.

This clonotype has only a few counts. This sequence joins TRBV7-2 and TRBJ2-7, with D maybe TRBD1 (5 bases). Trimming shortened V by 5 bases and J by 0 bases, and 8 bases separated the two germline ends. The germline V gene has CDR1 SGHTA and CDR2 FQGNSA. This CDR3 comprises 13 residues. The CDR3 reads CASSVDSSYEQYF. CDR3 DNA sequence: TGTGCCAGCAGCGTTGACAGCTCCTACGAGCAGTACTTC.

This clonotype was seen a handful of times. The chain is built from TRBV12-3 or TRBV12-4 and TRBJ2-2; D is ambiguous. The CDR3 extends over 14 amino acids. V gave up 6 bases and J gave up 3 bases, with 11 bases separating them. CDR3 DNA sequence: TGTGCCAGCAGACGACCTTTAGACACCGGGGAGCTGTTTTTT. Its translation: CASRRPLDTGELFF.

This clonotype came up many times. The chain links TRBV12-3 or TRBV12-4 to TRBJ2-7; D is uncertain. The CDR3 runs 11 residues. Trimming pared 6 bases from V and 3 bases from J, leaving 6 bases between. DNA for the CDR3: TGTGCCAGCAGCGCTTACTACGAGCAGTACTTC. Protein: CASSAYYEQYF.

In this sample, this clonotype turned up a few times. V and J are TRBV7-9 and TRBJ2-6; D ambiguous. The V gene lost 1 base and the J gene lost 2 bases, with 6 bases spanning the gap. The CDR3 runs 15 residues. In germline, CDR1 is SEHNR, CDR2 FQNEAQ (reference sequence). This CDR3 is CASSLGLAGANVLTF. The CDR3 bases are TGTGCCAGCAGCTTAGGGCTAGCTGGGGCCAACGTCCTGACTTTC.

In this sample, this clonotype turned up many times. This sequence joins TRBV6-2 or TRBV6-3 and TRBJ2-7, with 11 bases that match TRBD2. The V segment lost 6 bases and the J segment 0 bases; nucleotides outside the gene matches: 7. Germline values: CDR1 MNHEY, CDR2 SVGEGT. CDR3 length equals 16 residues. The CDR3 here is CASRRPTSGVSYEQYF. As DNA, the CDR3 is TGTGCCAGCAGAAGACCGACTAGCGGGGTCTCCTACGAGCAGTACTTC.